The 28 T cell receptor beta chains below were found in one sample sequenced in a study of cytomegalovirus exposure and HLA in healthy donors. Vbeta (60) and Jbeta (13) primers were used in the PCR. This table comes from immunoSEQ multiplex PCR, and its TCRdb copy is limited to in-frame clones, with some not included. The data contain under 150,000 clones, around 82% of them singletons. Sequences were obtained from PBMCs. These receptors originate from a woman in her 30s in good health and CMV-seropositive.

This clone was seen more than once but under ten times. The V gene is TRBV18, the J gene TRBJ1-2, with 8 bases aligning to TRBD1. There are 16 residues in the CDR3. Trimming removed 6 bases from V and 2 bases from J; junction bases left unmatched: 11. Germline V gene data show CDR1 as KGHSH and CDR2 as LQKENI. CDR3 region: CASSGRGQDGNYGYTF. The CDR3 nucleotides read TGTGCCAGCTCCGGCCGGGGACAGGACGGGAACTATGGCTACACCTTC.

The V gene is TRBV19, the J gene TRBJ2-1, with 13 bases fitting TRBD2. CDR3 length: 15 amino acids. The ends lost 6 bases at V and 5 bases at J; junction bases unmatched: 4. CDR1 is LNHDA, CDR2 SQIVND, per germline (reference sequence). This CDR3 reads CASRRTSGGHNEQFF. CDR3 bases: TGTGCCAGTAGAAGGACTAGCGGGGGCCACAATGAGCAGTTCTTC.

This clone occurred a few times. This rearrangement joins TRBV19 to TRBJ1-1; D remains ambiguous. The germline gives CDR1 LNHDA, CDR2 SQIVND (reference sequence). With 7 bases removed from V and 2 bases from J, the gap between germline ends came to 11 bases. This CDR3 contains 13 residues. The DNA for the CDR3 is TGTGCCAGTACCGCGCGGGGAAACACTGAAGCTTTCTTT. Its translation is CASTARGNTEAFF. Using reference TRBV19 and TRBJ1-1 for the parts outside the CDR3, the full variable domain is DGGITQSPKYLFRKEGQNVTLSCEQNLNHDAMYWYRQDPGQGLRLIYYSQIVNDFQKGDIAEGYSVSREKKESFPLTVTSAQKNPTAFYLCASTARGNTEAFFGQGTRLTVV.

The CDR3 DNA reads as TGTGCCTGGAGTGTCCTAACAGGGGAGGGCAATCAGCCCCAGCATTTT. Amino acid sequence: CAWSVLTGEGNQPQHF. The rearrangement joins TRBV30 to TRBJ1-5; TRBD1 aligns across 7 bases. V was clipped by 0 bases and J by 2 bases; unmatched bases: 7. CDR1 and CDR2 (germline): GTSNPN, SVGIG (reference sequence). The CDR3 consists of 16 residues.

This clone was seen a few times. The CDR3 sequence is CASSPSQGLAGEQYF. DNA of the CDR3: TGTGCCAGCTCACCATCCCAGGGACTAGCTGGCGAGCAGTACTTC. The genes are TRBV18 and TRBJ2-7, with 9 bases aligning to TRBD2. The germline CDR1 and CDR2 sequences are KGHSH and LQKENI. V was clipped by 2 bases and J by 6 bases; unmatched bases: 8. This CDR3 is built from 15 residues.

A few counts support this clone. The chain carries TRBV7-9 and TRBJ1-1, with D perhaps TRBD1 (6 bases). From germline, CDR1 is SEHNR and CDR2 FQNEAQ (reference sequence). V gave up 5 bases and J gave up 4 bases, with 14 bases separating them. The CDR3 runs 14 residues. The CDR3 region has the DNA TGTGCCAGCAGCCCATCAATACAGGGCACTGAAGCTTTCTTT. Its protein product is CASSPSIQGTEAFF.

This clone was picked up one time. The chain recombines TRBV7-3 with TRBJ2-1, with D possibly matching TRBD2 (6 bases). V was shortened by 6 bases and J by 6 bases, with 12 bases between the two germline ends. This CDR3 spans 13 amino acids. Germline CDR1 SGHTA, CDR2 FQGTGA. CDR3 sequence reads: CASSRDSTNEQFF. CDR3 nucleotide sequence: TGTGCCAGCAGTCGGGACTCCACCAATGAGCAGTTCTTC. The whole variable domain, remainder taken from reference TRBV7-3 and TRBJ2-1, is GAGVSQTPSNKVTEKGKYVELRCDPISGHTALYWYRQSLGQGPEFLIYFQGTGAADDSGLPNDRFFAVRPEGSVSTLKIQRTERGDSAVYLCASSRDSTNEQFFGPGTRLTVL.

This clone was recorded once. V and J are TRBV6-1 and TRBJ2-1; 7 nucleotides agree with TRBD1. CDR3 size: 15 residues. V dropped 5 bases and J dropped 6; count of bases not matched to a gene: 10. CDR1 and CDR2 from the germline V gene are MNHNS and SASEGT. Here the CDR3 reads CASSPLRGTANEQFF. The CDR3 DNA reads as TGTGCCAGCAGTCCCCTACGTGGGACAGCCAATGAGCAGTTCTTC.

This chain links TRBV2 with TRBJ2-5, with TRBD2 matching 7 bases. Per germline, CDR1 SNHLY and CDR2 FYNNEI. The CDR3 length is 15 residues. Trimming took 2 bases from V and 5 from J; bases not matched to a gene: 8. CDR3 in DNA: TGTGCCAGCAGTGAAACGACTAGCTTGCGTGAGACCCAGTACTTC. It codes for CASSETTSLRETQYF.

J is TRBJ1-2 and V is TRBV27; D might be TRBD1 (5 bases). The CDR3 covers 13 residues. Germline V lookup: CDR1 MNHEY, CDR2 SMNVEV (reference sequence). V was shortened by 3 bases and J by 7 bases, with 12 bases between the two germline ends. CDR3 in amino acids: CASSFLGEPGYTF. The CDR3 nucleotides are TGTGCCAGCAGTTTTTTAGGGGAACCTGGCTACACCTTC.

CDR3 in DNA: TGTGCCAGCAGCGGGGACAGGGGATCGTCCTACGAGCAGTACTTC. This codes for CASSGDRGSSYEQYF. The V call is TRBV2, the J call TRBJ2-7; the match to TRBD1 covers 10 bases. Germline CDR1 and CDR2: SNHLY and FYNNEI. This CDR3 has 15 residues. V shed 6 bases and J 1 base; nucleotides not matched to a gene: 6.

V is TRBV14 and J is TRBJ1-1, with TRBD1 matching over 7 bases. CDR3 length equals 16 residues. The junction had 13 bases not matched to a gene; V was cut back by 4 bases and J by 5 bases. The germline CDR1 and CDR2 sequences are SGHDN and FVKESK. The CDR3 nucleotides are TGTGCCAGCAGCCTAGGGACAGTGTATAGGGGAACTGAAGCTTTCTTT. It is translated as CASSLGTVYRGTEAFF.

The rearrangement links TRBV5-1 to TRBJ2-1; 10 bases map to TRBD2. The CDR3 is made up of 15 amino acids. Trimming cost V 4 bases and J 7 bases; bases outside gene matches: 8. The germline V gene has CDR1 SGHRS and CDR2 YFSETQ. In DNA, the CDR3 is TGCGCCAGCAGCGGCGGGACTAGCGTAACGAATGAGCAGTTCTTC. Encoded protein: CASSGGTSVTNEQFF.

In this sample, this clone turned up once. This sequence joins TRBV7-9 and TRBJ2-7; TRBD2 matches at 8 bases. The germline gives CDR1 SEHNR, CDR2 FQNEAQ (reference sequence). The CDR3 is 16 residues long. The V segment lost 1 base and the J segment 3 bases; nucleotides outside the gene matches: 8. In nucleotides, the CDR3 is TGTGCCAGCAGCTTAGTTGGGGGCGGGGGGCTCTACGAGCAGTACTTC. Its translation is CASSLVGGGGLYEQYF.

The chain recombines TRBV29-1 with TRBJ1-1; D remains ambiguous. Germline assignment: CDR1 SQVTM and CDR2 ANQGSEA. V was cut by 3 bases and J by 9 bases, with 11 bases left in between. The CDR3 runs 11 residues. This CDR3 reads CSVDESLKAFF. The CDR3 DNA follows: TGCAGCGTTGATGAGAGCCTCAAAGCTTTCTTT. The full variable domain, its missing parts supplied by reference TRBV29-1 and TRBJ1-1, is SAVISQKPSRDICQRGTSLTIQCQVDSQVTMMFWYRQQPGQSLTLIATANQGSEATYESGFVIDKFPISRPNLTFSTLTVSNMSPEDSSIYLCSVDESLKAFFGQGTRLTVV.

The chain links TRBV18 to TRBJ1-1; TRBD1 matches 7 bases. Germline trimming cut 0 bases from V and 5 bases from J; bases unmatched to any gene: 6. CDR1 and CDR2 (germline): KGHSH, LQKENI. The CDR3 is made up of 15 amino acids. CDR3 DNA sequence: TGTGCCAGCTCACCACCGGGACAGTCGAGAACTGAAGCTTTCTTT. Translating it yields CASSPPGQSRTEAFF.

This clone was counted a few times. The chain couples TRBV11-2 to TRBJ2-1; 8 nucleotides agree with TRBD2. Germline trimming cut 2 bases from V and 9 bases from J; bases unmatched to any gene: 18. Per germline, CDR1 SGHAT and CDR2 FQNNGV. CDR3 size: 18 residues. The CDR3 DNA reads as TGTGCCAGCAGCTTAACCTGGAAAGCAGGGGATCGGGGGGGTGAGCAGTTCTTC. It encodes CASSLTWKAGDRGGEQFF.

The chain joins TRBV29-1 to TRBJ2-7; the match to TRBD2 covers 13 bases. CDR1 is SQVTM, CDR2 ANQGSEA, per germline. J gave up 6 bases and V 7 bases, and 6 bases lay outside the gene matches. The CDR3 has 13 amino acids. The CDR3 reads CSANGLAGAEQYF. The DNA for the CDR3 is TGCAGCGCTAATGGACTAGCGGGAGCCGAGCAGTACTTC.

The CDR3 DNA follows: TGTGCCAGCAGCATCGGACAGGGTCGTTCAACTAATGAAAAACTGTTTTTT. Its translation is CASSIGQGRSTNEKLFF. The V call is TRBV7-9, the J call TRBJ1-4; 8 bases fit TRBD1. CDR1 and CDR2 (germline): SEHNR, FQNEAQ (reference sequence). The CDR3 extends over 17 amino acids. Unmatched junction bases numbered 8, after V lost 5 bases and J lost 0 bases.

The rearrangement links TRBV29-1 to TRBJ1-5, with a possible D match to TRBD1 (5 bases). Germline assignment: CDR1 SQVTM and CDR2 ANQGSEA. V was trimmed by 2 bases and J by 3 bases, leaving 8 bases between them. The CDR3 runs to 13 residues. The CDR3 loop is CSVELGDNQPQHF. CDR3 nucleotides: TGCAGCGTTGAATTAGGGGACAATCAGCCCCAGCATTTT. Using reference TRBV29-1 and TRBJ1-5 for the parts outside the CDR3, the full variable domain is SAVISQKPSRDICQRGTSLTIQCQVDSQVTMMFWYRQQPGQSLTLIATANQGSEATYESGFVIDKFPISRPNLTFSTLTVSNMSPEDSSIYLCSVELGDNQPQHFGDGTRLSIL.

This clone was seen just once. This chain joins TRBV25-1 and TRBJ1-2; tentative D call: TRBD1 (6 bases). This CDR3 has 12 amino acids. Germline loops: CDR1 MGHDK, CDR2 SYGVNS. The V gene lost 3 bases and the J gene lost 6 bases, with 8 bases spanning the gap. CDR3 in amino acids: CASSDAGDGYTF. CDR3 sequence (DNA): TGTGCCAGCAGTGATGCAGGGGATGGCTACACCTTC.

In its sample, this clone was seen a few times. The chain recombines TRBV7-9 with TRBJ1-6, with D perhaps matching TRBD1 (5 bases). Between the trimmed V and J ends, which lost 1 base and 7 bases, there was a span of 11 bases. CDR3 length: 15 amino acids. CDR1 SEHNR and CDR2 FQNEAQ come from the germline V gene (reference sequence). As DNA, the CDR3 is TGTGCCAGCAGCTTAGATCCAGGGTACAATTCACCCCTCCACTTT. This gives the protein CASSLDPGYNSPLHF.

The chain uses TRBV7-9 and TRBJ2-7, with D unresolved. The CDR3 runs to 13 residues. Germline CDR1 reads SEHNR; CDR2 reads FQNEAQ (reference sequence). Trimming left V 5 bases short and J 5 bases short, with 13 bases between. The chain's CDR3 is CASSPVPRDEQYF. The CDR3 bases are TGTGCCAGCAGCCCGGTTCCCCGGGACGAGCAGTACTTC.

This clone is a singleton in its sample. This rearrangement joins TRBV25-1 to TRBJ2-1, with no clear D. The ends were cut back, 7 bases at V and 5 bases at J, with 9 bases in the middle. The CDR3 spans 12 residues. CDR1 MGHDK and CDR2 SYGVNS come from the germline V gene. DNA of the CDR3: TGTGCCAGCATTGCTGCGCACAATGAGCAGTTCTTC. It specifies CASIAAHNEQFF.

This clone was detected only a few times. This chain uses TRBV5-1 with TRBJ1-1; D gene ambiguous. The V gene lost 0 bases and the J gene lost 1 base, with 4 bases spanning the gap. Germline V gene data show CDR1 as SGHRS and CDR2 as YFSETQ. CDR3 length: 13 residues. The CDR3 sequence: CASSLAGNTEAFF. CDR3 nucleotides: TGCGCCAGCAGCTTGGCAGGGAACACTGAAGCTTTCTTT. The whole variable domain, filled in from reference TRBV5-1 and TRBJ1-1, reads KAGVTQTPRYLIKTRGQQVTLSCSPISGHRSVSWYQQTPGQGLQFLFEYFSETQRNKGNFPGRFSGRQFSNSRSEMNVSTLELGDSALYLCASSLAGNTEAFFGQGTRLTVV.

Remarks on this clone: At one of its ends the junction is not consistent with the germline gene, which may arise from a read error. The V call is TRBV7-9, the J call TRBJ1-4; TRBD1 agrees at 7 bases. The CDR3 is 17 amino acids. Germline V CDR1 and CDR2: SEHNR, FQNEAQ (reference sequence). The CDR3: CSSRWARGASANEKLFF. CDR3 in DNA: TGTTCCAGCAGGTGGGCCAGGGGGGCCTCAGCTAATGAAAAACTGTTTTTT.

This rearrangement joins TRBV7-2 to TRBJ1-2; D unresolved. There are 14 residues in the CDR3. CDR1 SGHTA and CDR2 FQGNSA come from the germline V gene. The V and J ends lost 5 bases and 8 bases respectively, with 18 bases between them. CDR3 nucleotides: TGTGCCAGCAGCCTACCGGGAGAGGGAGGCGGCTACACCTTC. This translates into CASSLPGEGGGYTF.

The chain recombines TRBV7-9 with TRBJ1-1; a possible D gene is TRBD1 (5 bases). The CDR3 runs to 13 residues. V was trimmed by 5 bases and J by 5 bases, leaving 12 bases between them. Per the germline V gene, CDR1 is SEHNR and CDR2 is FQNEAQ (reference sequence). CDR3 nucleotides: TGTGCCAGCAGCAATACAGGCGGAACTGAAGCTTTCTTT. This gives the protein CASSNTGGTEAFF.